Listed below are T cell receptor beta chains from one sample, sequenced in a study of spatial heterogeneity in lung cancer. TCRdb ran MiXCR on the 5' RACE reads and lists one entry per CDR3 protein. The sample has some 14,000 distinct CDR3 sequences, approximately 5.4% seen once. The sequencing here drew on lung tumor tissue, taken at surgery. The receptors were gathered from a female donor with early-stage non-small cell lung cancer. Each CDR3 is given with its conserved first and last residue. Fields, in order: D gene, J gene, clone size, V gene, CDR3 length, CDR3 DNA, CDR3 protein. D genes are given only for firm matches. The size field is filled for only some rows; it gives once, few, many or a size class.

-,TRBJ1-2,medium-sized,TRBV6-1,14,TGTGCCAGCAGGTTTCGAGGCGGTGGCTATGGCTACACCTTC,CASRFRGGGYGYTF
-,TRBJ2-7,medium-sized,TRBV28,12,TGTGCCAGCAGTCCTACTCCGGGGCGTACGGACTTC,CASSPTPGRTDF
-,TRBJ2-7,many,TRBV6-2/TRBV6-3,13,TGTGCCAGCAGGGGGCCGGGTTTCTACGAGCAGTACTTC,CASRGPGFYEQYF
-,TRBJ2-3,many,TRBV27,14,TGTGCCAGCAGCTTACTAGGCCACACAGATACGCAGTATTTT,CASSLLGHTDTQYF
-,TRBJ1-1,many,TRBV6-1,11,TGTGCCAGCAGCGACCGGGCTGAAGCTTTCTTT,CASSDRAEAFF
TRBD2,TRBJ2-1,many,TRBV5-5,14,TGTGCCAGCAGCTTCAGCGGGGCGGGGAATGAGCAGTTCTTC,CASSFSGAGNEQFF
-,TRBJ2-1,many,TRBV30,15,TGTGCCTGGAGAAAAGGGGCCCGAATAGCGATTGAGCAGTTCTTC,CAWRKGARIAIEQFF
TRBD1,TRBJ2-7,-,TRBV4-2,15,TGTGCCAGCAGCCTCCGGACAGGGTTCGGTGACGAGCAGTACTTC,CASSLRTGFGDEQYF
-,TRBJ2-7,medium-sized,TRBV7-3,14,TGTGCCAGCAGCTTATCAGGAGGGGGATCGGAGCAGTACTTC,CASSLSGGGSEQYF
-,TRBJ2-1,many,TRBV20-1,11,TGCAGTGCTAGTCGGACCAATGAGCAGTTCTTC,CSASRTNEQFF
TRBD2,TRBJ2-7,-,TRBV5-1,19,TGCGCCAGCAGCAGAAGACCGGGACAGCCCGGGACTAGCGCCTACGAGCAGTACTTC,CASSRRPGQPGTSAYEQYF
-,TRBJ2-2,many,TRBV18,14,TGTGCCAGCTCACCGGGGTCGAACACCGGGGAGCTGTTTTTT,CASSPGSNTGELFF
TRBD2,TRBJ2-3,many,TRBV6-1,13,TGTGCCAGCAGGAATAGCGGGCTAGATACGCAGTATTTT,CASRNSGLDTQYF
-,TRBJ2-5,many,TRBV10-3,17,TGTGCCATCAAATCAGGGAGGTACGACAACAGGGTAGAGACCCAGTACTTC,CAIKSGRYDNRVETQYF
TRBD1,TRBJ2-3,many,TRBV19,12,TGTGCCAGTAGTATGAGGGACAGAACGCAGTATTTT,CASSMRDRTQYF
-,TRBJ2-7,many,TRBV5-8,13,TGTGCCAGCAGCTCGCAGGGCCCCTACGAGCAGTACTTC,CASSSQGPYEQYF
-,TRBJ1-5,many,TRBV12-3/TRBV12-4,13,TGTGCCAGCAGTTTGAGGAGAGATCAGCCCCAGCATTTT,CASSLRRDQPQHF
-,TRBJ1-6,many,TRBV2,15,TGTGCCAGCAGTGAAACAGATATGATTAATTCACCCCTCCACTTT,CASSETDMINSPLHF
TRBD2,TRBJ2-5,many,TRBV20-1,14,TGCAGTGCTAGAGATAAAGACGGCGGGAGGACCCAGTACTTC,CSARDKDGGRTQYF
-,TRBJ1-1,many,TRBV7-9,12,TGTGCCAGCAGTGGTACGATGACCGGGGGTCTCTTT,CASSGTMTGGLF
TRBD2,TRBJ2-5,many,TRBV12-3/TRBV12-4,15,TGTGCCAGCACTCTAGCGGGGGCCGCACAAGAGACCCAGTACTTC,CASTLAGAAQETQYF
-,TRBJ2-5,many,TRBV12-5,13,TGTGCTAGTGCGGGGCAGTACCAAGAGACCCAGTACTTC,CASAGQYQETQYF
TRBD1,TRBJ1-2,many,TRBV4-2,14,TGTGCCAGCAGCCCGGACAGGGGGTGGTATGGCTACACCTTC,CASSPDRGWYGYTF
-,TRBJ2-7,medium-sized,TRBV10-3,14,TGTGCCATCAGTGGCGCCAGAGGGTCCTACGAGCAGTACTTC,CAISGARGSYEQYF
-,TRBJ1-2,many,TRBV3-1,12,TGTGCCAGCAGCCAAGTAGGGGCTGGCTACACCTTC,CASSQVGAGYTF
TRBD1,TRBJ2-3,many,TRBV5-1,15,TGCGCCAGCCGCCCTATGCAGGGGGGCACAGATACGCAGTATTTT,CASRPMQGGTDTQYF
-,TRBJ1-1,many,TRBV7-3,15,TGTGCCAGCAGCTTATCGGGCAGCTCAAACACTGAAGCTTTCTTT,CASSLSGSSNTEAFF
TRBD1,TRBJ2-6,many,TRBV4-1,15,TGCGCCAGCAGCCAGCAGGGGGCTGGGGCCAACGTCCTGACTTTC,CASSQQGAGANVLTF
-,TRBJ2-5,many,TRBV5-6,12,TGTGCCAGCAGCTTGGGGACTTTAATTCAGTACTTC,CASSLGTLIQYF
-,TRBJ1-2,-,TRBV28,14,TGTGCCAGCAGTTCAGCTTGGCCACTGGATGGCTACACCTTC,CASSSAWPLDGYTF
-,TRBJ2-3,many,TRBV29-1,20,TGCAGCGTTCCTTGGGGGCGAAACTCCCGGACCTTTACTTGGGCAGATACGCAGTATTTT,CSVPWGRNSRTFTWADTQYF
-,TRBJ1-4,many,TRBV5-1,20,TGCGCCAGCAGCTTGTACCCCTCCCGTCCGGCGCAGGGACCTAATGAAAAACTGTTTTTT,CASSLYPSRPAQGPNEKLFF
TRBD1,TRBJ1-4,many,TRBV6-5,13,TGTGCCAGCAGCAGGACAGGGAGCGAAAAACTGTTTTTT,CASSRTGSEKLFF
-,TRBJ2-5,many,TRBV3-1,12,TGTGCCAGCAGCCAAGGAGGGTCGGCCCAGTACTTC,CASSQGGSAQYF
-,TRBJ1-2,many,TRBV7-9,13,TGTGCCAGCAGCTTTGGTGCCACCGACGGCTACACCTTC,CASSFGATDGYTF
-,TRBJ1-3,many,TRBV6-1,11,TGTGCCAGCAGTGAACGACGCACCATATATTTT,CASSERRTIYF
TRBD1,TRBJ2-5,medium-sized,TRBV11-2,16,TGTGCCAGCAGATGGGCGGCAGGGGGAGTCCAAGAGACCCAGTACTTC,CASRWAAGGVQETQYF
-,TRBJ2-2,few,TRBV4-2,14,TGTGCCAGCAGCGAACAGGAGGGAACCGGGGAGCTGTTTTTT,CASSEQEGTGELFF
TRBD1,TRBJ2-5,many,TRBV3-1,15,TGTGCCAGCAGCCAAGGGAGACAGGGGGTGGAGACCCAGTACTTC,CASSQGRQGVETQYF